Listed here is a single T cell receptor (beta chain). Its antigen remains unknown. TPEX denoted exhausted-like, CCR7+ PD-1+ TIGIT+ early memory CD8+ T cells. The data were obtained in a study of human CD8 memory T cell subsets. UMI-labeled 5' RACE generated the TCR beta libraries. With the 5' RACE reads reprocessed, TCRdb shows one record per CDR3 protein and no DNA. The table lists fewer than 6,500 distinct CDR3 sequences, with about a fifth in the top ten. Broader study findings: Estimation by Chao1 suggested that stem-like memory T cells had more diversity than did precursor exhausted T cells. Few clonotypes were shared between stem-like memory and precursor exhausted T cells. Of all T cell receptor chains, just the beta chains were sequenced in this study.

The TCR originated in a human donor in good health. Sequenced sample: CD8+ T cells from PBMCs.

CDR3 protein: CASSSTSPLLNEQFF. The genes are TRBV5-1 and TRBJ2-1; as DNA is missing, the TRBD1 call by TCRdb cannot be tested. CDR1 and CDR2 from the germline V gene are SGHRS and YFSETQ. The CDR3 consists of 15 residues.